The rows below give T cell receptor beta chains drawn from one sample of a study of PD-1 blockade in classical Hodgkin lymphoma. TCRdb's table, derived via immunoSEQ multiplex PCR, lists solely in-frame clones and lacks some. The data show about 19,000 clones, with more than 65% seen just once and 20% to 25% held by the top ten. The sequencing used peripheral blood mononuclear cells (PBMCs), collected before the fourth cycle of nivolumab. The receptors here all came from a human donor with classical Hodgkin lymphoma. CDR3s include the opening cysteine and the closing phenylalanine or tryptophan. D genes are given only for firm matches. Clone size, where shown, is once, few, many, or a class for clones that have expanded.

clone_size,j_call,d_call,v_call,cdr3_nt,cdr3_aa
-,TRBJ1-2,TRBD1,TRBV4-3,TGCGCCAGCAGCCAATGGGACAGTTTTTCCGCTGGCTACACCTTC,CASSQWDSFSAGYTF
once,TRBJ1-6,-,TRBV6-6,TGTGCCAGCAGTCAGGAAAGCGATTCACCCCTCCACTTT,CASSQESDSPLHF
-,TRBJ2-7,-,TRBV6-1,TGTGCCAGCAGTGTGACTGATTCCTACGAGCAGTACTTC,CASSVTDSYEQYF
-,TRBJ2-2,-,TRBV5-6,TGTGCCAGCAGCTTGGCACCCCTAGGTCCCGGGGAGCTGTTTTTT,CASSLAPLGPGELFF
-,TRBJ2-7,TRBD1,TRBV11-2,TGTGCCAGCAGCCCAGGACAGGCCTTAGGCTACGAGCAGTACTTC,CASSPGQALGYEQYF
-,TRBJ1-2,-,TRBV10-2,TGCGCCAGCAGTGGTGATGACGGCCGTTTTGGTGACTACACCTTC,CASSGDDGRFGDYTF
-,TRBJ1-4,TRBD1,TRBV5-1,TGCGCCAGCAGCCCTGGACAGGGACAGGAAAAACTGTTTTTT,CASSPGQGQEKLFF
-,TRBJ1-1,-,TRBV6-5,TGTGCCAGCAGTTGGGACACCTTGAACACTGAAGCTTTCTTT,CASSWDTLNTEAFF
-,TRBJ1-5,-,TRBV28,TGTGCCAGCCTACCCATCGGGGACCCTCAGCCCCAGCATTTT,CASLPIGDPQPQHF
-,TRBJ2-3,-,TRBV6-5,TGTGCCAGCAGTCTAGGCCCCCGTACGCAGTATTTT,CASSLGPRTQYF
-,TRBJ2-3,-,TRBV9,TGTGCCAGCAGCGTAGGAGGCAGGACGAGCACAGATACGCAGTATTTT,CASSVGGRTSTDTQYF
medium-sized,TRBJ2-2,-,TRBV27,TGTGCCAGCAGTTTTTCGATAGGGTTCACCGGGGAGCTGTTTTTT,CASSFSIGFTGELFF
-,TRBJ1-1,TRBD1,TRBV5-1,TGCGCCAGCAGCCCACGGACAGGGAACACTGAAGCTTTCTTT,CASSPRTGNTEAFF
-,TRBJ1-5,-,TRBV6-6,TGTGCCAGCAGTTATTCCTACAATCAGCCCCAGCATTTT,CASSYSYNQPQHF
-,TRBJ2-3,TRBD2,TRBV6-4,TGTGCCAGCCCCGGAGACCCTCCGGGGGGTACGCAGTATTTT,CASPGDPPGGTQYF
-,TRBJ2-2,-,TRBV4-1,TGCGCCAGCAGCCCGGGGACGCTGAACACCGGGGAGCTGTTTTTT,CASSPGTLNTGELFF
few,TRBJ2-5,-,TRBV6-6,TGTGCCAGCAGTTCTCAGCGGGCCCCCGGGTCGGAGACCCAGTACTTC,CASSSQRAPGSETQYF
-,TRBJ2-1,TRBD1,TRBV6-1,TGTGCCAGCAGTGGATCCCCCTTCGGACAGGGCTCCTACAATGAGCAGTTCTTC,CASSGSPFGQGSYNEQFF
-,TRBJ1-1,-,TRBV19,TGTGCCAGTACCTTTCTGGGGACCACTGAAGCTTTCTTT,CASTFLGTTEAFF
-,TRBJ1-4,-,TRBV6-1,TGTGCCAGCAGTGGGGCTGCCTCGGTGGGGAGTGAAAAACTGTTTTTT,CASSGAASVGSEKLFF
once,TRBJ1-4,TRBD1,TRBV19,TGTGCCAGTCGAGGAGGAGGACAGGCCTGGGAAAAACTGTTTTTT,CASRGGGQAWEKLFF
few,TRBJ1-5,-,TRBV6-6,TGTGCCAGCATCCTGGACACAACGCAGCCCCAGCATTTT,CASILDTTQPQHF
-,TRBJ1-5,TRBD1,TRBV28,TGTGCCAGCAGTTCCGGGACAGGAAGGGGGGGCAATCAGCCCCAGCATTTT,CASSSGTGRGGNQPQHF
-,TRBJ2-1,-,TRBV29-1,TGCAGCGTTGAGGATCACAATGAGCAGTTCTTC,CSVEDHNEQFF
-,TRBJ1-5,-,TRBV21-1,TGTGCCAGCCCCAGACAGCCCCAGCATTTT,CASPRQPQHF
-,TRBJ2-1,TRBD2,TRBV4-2,TGTGCCAGCAGCTACGTAGCGGGAGAAAACAATGAGCAGTTCTTC,CASSYVAGENNEQFF
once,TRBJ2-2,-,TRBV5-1,TGCGCCAGCAGCCCATTACTCAGCAACACCGGGGAGCTGTTTTTT,CASSPLLSNTGELFF
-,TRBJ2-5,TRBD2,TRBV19,TGTGCCAGTAACCAGCGGGGGTCCGTACCGTACTTC,CASNQRGSVPYF
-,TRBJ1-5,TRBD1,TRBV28,TGTGCCACTAGGGACAGACCTTCTGAAGTGGCCCAGCATTTT,CATRDRPSEVAQHF
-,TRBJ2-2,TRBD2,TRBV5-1,TGCGCCAGCAGCTTAGGAGCGGGAGGGATGAACACCGGGGAGCTGTTTTTT,CASSLGAGGMNTGELFF
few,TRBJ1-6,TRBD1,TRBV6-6,TGTGCCACCGGACAGGCATCAGGTTCACCCCTCCACTTT,CATGQASGSPLHF
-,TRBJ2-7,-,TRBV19,TGTGCCAGTAGGGAGACAGGAAAACCCTACGAGCAGTACTTC,CASRETGKPYEQYF
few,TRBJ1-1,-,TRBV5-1,TGCGCCAGCAGCTTGGAGGGGGGCCGGACTGAAGCTTTCTTT,CASSLEGGRTEAFF
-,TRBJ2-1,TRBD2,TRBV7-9,TGTGCCAGCATCACAATAGCGGGAGTCATCCCCTACAATGAGCAGTTCTTC,CASITIAGVIPYNEQFF
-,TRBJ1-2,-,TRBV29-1,TGCAGCGTTCTAGGTTACTATGGCTACACCTTC,CSVLGYYGYTF
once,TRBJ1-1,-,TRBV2,TGTGCCAGCAGATCTGGTGAAGCTTTCTTT,CASRSGEAFF
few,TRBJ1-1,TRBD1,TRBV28,TGTGCCAGCAGTCCAACGACAGGGGGTAACACTGAAGCTTTCTTT,CASSPTTGGNTEAFF
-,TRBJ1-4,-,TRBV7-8,TGTGCCAGCAGCTTAAAGGGGGTCAGGGTATCTAATGAAAAACTGTTTTTT,CASSLKGVRVSNEKLFF
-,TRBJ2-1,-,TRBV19,TGTGCCAGTAGCGTTCTAGGGAAGGGCCCAGAGCAGTTCTTC,CASSVLGKGPEQFF
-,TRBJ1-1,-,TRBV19,TGTGCCAGTAGTATTCTCGTCGGAGGGGCTGAAGCTTTCTTT,CASSILVGGAEAFF
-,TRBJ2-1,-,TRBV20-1,TGCAGTGCAAGGACCCAAAATGAGCAGTTCTTC,CSARTQNEQFF
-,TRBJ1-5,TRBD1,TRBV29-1,TGCAGCGTGGGACAGGGGGCTCAGCCCCAGCATTTT,CSVGQGAQPQHF
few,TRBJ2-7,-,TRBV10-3,TGTGCCATCAGTACTATTAGGCAGGGCTCCTACGAGCAGTACTTC,CAISTIRQGSYEQYF
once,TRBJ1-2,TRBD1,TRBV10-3,TGTGCCTCAACAAAGGACAGGGCCGTCCTTGGCTACACCTTC,CASTKDRAVLGYTF
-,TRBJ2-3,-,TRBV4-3,TGCGCCAGCAGCCCCTCTGCAGGGGCGGATACGCAGTATTTT,CASSPSAGADTQYF
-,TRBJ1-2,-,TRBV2,TGTGCCAGCAGTGAAGGGGGGGCGGCGAACTATGGCTACACCTTC,CASSEGGAANYGYTF
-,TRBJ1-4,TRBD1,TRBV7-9,TGTGCCAGCAGCCGAACAGGGGGCGCCGCTAATGAAAAACTGTTTTTT,CASSRTGGAANEKLFF
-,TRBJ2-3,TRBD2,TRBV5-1,TGCGCCAGCAGCTTGCCTGGACTAGCGGGAGAAGATACGCAGTATTTT,CASSLPGLAGEDTQYF
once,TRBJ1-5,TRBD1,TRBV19,TGTGCCAGTAGCGACAGGGTAAATCAGCCCCAGCATTTT,CASSDRVNQPQHF
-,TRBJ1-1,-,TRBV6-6,TGTGCCAGCAGCCGAGAGAACACTGAAGCTTTCTTT,CASSRENTEAFF
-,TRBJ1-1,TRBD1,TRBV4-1,TGCGCCAGCAGCCGCCAAGGGGGCTCGAACACTGAAGCTTTCTTT,CASSRQGGSNTEAFF
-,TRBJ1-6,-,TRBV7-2,TGTGCCAGCAGCTTAGCTCTACTCAATAATTCACCCCTCCACTTT,CASSLALLNNSPLHF
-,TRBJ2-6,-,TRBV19,TGTGCCAGTAGTCGAGGTGTGGTGATCTCTGGGGCCAACGTCCTGACTTTC,CASSRGVVISGANVLTF